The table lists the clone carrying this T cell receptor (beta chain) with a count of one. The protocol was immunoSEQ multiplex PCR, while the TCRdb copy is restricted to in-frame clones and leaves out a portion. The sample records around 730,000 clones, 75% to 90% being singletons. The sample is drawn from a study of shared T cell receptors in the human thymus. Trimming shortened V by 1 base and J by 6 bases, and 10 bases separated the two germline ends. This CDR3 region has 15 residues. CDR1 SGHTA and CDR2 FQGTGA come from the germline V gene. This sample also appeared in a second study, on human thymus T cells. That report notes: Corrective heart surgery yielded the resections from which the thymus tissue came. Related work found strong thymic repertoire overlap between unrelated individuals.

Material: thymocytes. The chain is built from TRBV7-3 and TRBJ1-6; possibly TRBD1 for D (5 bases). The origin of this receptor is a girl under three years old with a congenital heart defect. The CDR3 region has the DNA TGTGCCAGCAGCTTAAGAGCAGGGTTTAATTCACCCCTCCACTTT. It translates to CASSLRAGFNSPLHF.